This record looks at one T cell receptor (beta chain) sequence and its context. Other DNA sequences in the sample encode the same CDR3. This sample was taken from a study of shared T cell receptors in the human thymus. Clones were read by immunoSEQ multiplex PCR, and TCRdb kept only the in-frame ones, dropping some. The sample has under 850,000 clones, 85% to 90% seen once; the top ten hold 0.01%. Germline loops: CDR1 SGHTA, CDR2 FQGNSA. V was pared by 5 bases and J by 4 bases, with 18 bases between. This CDR3 region has 15 residues. These sequences were also reported in another study, on human thymus T cells. That work contributes: Thymus pieces cut out during corrective heart surgery were the tissue that was used. Use of V and J genes seemed skewed within the thymic and blood repertoires. Related research has reported that thymic repertoires overlap highly among unrelated individuals.

This sequence was found in a boy under three years old with a congenital heart defect. The specimen sequenced was thymocytes. The rearrangement links TRBV7-2 to TRBJ2-7; perhaps TRBD2 as D (7 bases). For the CDR3, the DNA is TGTGCCAGCAGCCTCGGGGGGCCGGGGCCTTACGAGCAGTACTTC. Protein product: CASSLGGPGPYEQYF.